This TCR beta chain was documented in a study of cytomegalovirus exposure and HLA in healthy donors. The assay was immunoSEQ multiplex PCR, and TCRdb's table has in-frame clones only and misses some. This table has some 110,000 clones, around nine tenths appearing once. This clone was picked up one time. The target antigen is unknown. Study-wide results and caveats: In vitro confirmation showed three CMV-associated chains to be CMV antigen specific.

Germline V gene sequence: CDR1 LNHNV, CDR2 YYDKDF (reference sequence). This CDR3 has 13 residues. The trim removed 3 bases at V and 4 bases at J, leaving 3 bases unmatched. What was sequenced was PBMCs. The chain is built from TRBV15 and TRBJ2-7, with 7 bases lining up with TRBD1. This TCR came from a man aged 18 to 29 in good health and CMV-seropositive. In nucleotides, the CDR3 is TGTGCCACCAGCAGCCGGGACAGATACGAGCAGTACTTC. Translated: CATSSRDRYEQYF.